This entry concerns a single T cell receptor (beta chain). This specimen comes from a study of cytomegalovirus exposure and HLA in healthy donors. PCR primers comprised 60 Vbeta and 13 Jbeta primers. Authors' data handling: Some 9.9 million of tens of millions of unique TCR beta chains were shared, per a later count. The table came from immunoSEQ multiplex PCR; TCRdb's copy has only in-frame clones and leaves some out. The D gene and trimming were derived from the DNA, and the V and J assignments and clone size from that table. The table records 150,000 to 180,000 clones, 75% to 85% of them present only once. V lost 0 bases, J lost 0 bases, and 9 bases lay in between. This CDR3 is built from 15 residues.

This clonotype was obtained from a woman aged 40-49 years in good health and CMV-seropositive. Sequencing input: PBMCs. The chain uses TRBV23-1 and TRBJ2-7; D perhaps matches TRBD1 (5 bases). TRBV23-1 is sorted into the ORF group, with uncertain function. The CDR3 loop is CASSQSYRISYEQYF. The CDR3 coding sequence is TGCGCCAGCAGTCAATCGTACAGGATCTCCTACGAGCAGTACTTC.